This T cell receptor beta chain was profiled in a study of T-cell reconstitution after alpha-beta-depleted transplantation in children. A TCRbeta library incorporating unique molecular identifiers was prepared. TCRdb redid the calling of the PCR reads with MiXCR, one entry per CDR3 protein. Of more than 150,000 distinct CDR3 sequences listed, more than 14% are singletons. The ends were cut back, 2 bases at V and 1 base at J, with 17 bases in the middle. Per the germline V gene, CDR1 is DFQATT and CDR2 is SNEGSKA (reference sequence). This CDR3 region has 16 residues. The gene calls are TRBV20-1 and TRBJ2-5, with D perhaps being TRBD1 or TRBD2 (6 bases each). The sample here was PBMCs from the stem cell graft donor, taken from the stem cell graft. This receptor was taken from a human donor who donated a stem cell graft to a child with acute lymphoblastic leukemia. CDR3 bases: TGCAGTGCTAGATTTCAAGGGGGGACGGGCCAAGAGACCCAGTACTTC. Its protein product is CSARFQGGTGQETQYF.